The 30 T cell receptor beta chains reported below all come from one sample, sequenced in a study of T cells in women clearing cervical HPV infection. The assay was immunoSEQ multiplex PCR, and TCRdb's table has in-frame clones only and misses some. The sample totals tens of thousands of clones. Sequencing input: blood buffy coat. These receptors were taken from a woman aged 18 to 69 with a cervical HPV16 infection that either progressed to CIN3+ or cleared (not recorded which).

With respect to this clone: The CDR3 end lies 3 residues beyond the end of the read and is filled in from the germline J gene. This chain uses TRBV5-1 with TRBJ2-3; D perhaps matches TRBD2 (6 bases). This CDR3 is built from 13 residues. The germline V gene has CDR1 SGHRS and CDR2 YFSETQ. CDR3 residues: CASSLTSLETQYF. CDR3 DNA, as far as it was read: TGCGCCAGCAGCTTGACTAGCTTAGAGACG.

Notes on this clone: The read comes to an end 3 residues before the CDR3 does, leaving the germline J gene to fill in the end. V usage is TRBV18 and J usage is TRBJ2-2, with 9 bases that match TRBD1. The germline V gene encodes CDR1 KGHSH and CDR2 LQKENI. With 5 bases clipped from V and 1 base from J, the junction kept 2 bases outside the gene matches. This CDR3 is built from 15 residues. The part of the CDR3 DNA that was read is TGTGCCAGCTCAAAGGACAGGGGGAACACCGGGGAG. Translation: CASSKDRGNTGE. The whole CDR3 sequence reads CASSKDRGNTGELFF.

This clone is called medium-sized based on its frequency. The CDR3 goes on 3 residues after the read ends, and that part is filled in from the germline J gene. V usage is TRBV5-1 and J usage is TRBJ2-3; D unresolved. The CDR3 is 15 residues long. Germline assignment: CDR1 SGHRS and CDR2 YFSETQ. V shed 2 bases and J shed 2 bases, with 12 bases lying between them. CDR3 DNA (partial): TGCGCCAGCAGCTTAACATTGACATACACAGATACG. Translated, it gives CASSLTLTYTDT. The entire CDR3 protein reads CASSLTLTYTDTQYF.

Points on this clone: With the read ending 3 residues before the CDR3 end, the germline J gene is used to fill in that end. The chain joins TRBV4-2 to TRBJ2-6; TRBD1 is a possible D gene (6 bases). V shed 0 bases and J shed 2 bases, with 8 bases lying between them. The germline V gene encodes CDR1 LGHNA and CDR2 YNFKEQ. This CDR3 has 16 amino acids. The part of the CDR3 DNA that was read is TGTGCCAGCAGCCAAGATGGGGGCGCTGGGGCCAACGTC. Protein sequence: CASSQDGGAGANV. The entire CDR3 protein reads CASSQDGGAGANVLTF.

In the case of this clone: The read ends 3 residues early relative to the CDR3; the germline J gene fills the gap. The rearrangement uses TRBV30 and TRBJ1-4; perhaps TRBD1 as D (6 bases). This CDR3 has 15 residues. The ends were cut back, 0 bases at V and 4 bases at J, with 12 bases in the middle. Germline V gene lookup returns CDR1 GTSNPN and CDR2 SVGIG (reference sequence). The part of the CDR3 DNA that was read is TGTGCCTGGAGTGTATTTGGGGGCCTTAATGAAAAA. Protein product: CAWSVFGGLNEK. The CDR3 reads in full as CAWSVFGGLNEKLFF.

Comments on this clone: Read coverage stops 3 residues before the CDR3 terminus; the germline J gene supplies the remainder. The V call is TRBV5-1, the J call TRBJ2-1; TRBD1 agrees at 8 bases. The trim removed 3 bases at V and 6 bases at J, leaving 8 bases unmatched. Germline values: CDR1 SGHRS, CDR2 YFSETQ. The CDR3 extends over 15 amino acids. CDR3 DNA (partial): TGCGCCAGCAGCTCAGGGACAGGCTCTGCCAATGAG. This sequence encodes CASSSGTGSANE. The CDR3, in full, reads CASSSGTGSANEQFF.

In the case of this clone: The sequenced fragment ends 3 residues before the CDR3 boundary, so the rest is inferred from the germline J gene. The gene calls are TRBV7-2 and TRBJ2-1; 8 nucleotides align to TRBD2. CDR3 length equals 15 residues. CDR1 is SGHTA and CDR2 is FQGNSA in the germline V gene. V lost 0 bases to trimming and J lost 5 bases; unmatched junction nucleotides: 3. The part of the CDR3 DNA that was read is TGTGCCAGCAGCTTAGCTCGGGGGGGGAACAATGAG. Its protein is CASSLARGGNNE. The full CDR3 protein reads CASSLARGGNNEQFF.

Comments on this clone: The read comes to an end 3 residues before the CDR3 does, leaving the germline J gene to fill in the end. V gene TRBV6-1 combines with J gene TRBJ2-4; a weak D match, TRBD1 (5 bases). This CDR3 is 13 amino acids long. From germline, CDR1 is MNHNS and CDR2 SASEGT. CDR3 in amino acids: CASSVTDNYGQYF. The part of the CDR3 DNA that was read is TGTGCCAGCAGTGTGACAGATAACTATGGT.

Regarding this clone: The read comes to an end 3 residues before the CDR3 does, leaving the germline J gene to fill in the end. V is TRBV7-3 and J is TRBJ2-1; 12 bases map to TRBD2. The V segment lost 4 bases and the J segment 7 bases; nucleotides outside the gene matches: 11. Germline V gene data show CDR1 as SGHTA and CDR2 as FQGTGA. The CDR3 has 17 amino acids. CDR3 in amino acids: CASSSLPASGGGNEQFF. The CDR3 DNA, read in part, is TGTGCCAGCAGCTCCCTCCCCGCTAGCGGGGGGGGTAATGAG.

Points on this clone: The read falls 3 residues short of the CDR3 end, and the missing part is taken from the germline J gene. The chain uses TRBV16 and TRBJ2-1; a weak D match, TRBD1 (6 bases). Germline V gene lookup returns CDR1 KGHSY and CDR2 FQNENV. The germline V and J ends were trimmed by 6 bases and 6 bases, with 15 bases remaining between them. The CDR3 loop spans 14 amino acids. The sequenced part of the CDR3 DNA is TGTGCCAGCAGTGACGACAGGCAGCCCAATGAG. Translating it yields CASSDDRQPNE. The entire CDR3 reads CASSDDRQPNEQFF.

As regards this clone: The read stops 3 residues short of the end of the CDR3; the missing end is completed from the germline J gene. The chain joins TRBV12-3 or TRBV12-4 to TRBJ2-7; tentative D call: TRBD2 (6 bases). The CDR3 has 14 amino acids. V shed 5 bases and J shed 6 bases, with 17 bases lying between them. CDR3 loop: CASSQGDFKGEQYF. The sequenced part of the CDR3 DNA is TGTGCCAGCAGTCAAGGGGACTTTAAGGGCGAG.

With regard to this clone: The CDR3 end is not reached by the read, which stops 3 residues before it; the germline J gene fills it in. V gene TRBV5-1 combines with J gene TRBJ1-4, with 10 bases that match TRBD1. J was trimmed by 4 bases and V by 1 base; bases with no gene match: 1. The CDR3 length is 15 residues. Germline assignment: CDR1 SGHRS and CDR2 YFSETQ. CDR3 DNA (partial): TGCGCCAGCAGCTTGAGGGACAGGGGTAATGAAAAA. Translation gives CASSLRDRGNEK. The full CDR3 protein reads CASSLRDRGNEKLFF.

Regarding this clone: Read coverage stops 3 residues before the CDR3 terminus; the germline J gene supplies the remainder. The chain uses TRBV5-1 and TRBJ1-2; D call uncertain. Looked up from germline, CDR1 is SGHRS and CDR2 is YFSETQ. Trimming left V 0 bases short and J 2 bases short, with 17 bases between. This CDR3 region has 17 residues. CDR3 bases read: TGCGCCAGCAGCTTGGTACGGGGTGGAGGAGAAAACTATGGC. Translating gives CASSLVRGGGENYG. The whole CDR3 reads CASSLVRGGGENYGYTF.

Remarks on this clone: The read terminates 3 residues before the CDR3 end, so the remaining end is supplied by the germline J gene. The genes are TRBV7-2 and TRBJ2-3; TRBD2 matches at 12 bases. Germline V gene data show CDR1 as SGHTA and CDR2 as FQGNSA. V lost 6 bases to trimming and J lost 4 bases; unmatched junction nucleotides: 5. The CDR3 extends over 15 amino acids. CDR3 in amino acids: CASRPASGGADTQYF. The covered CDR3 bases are TGTGCCAGCAGGCCCGCTAGCGGGGGGGCAGATACG.

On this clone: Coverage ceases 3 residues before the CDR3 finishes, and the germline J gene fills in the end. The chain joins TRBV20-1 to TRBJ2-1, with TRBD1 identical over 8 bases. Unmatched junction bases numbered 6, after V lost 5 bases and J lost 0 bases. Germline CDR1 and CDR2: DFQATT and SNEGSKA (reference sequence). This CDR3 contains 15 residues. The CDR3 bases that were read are TGCAGTGCTCGCCCGACAGGGGACTCCTACAATGAG. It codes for CSARPTGDSYNE. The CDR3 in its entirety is CSARPTGDSYNEQFF.

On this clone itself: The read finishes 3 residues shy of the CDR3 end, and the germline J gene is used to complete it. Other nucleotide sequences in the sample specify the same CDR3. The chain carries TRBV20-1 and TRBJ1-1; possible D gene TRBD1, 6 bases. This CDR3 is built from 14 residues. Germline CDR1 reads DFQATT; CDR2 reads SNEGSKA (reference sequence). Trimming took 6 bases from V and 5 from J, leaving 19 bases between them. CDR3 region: CSARPAGEGTEAFF. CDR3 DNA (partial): TGCAGTGCCCGCCCGGCAGGGGAGGGTACTGAA.

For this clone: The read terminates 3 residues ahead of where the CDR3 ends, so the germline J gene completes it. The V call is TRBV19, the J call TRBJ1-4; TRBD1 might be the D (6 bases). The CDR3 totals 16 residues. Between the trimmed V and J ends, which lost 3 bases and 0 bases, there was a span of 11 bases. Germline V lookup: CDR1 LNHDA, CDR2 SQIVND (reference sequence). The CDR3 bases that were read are TGTGCCAGTAGTATCGACAGGTCCTCAACTAATGAAAAA. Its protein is CASSIDRSSTNEK. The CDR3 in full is CASSIDRSSTNEKLFF.

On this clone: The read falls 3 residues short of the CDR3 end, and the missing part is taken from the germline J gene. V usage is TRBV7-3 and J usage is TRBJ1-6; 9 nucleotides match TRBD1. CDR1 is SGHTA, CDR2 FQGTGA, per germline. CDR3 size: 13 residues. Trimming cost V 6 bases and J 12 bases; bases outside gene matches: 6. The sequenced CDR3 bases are TGTGCCAGCAGTTTGGGACAGGGACAACCC. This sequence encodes CASSLGQGQP. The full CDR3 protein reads CASSLGQGQPLHF.

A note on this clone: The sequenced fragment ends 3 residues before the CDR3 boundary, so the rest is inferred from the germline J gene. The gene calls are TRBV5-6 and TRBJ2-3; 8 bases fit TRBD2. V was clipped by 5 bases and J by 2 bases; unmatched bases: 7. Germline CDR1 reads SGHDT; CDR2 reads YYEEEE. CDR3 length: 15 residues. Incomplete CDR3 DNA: TGTGCCAGCAGTTTCGGCGGGGGGAACACAGATACG. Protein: CASSFGGGNTDT. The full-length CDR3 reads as CASSFGGGNTDTQYF.

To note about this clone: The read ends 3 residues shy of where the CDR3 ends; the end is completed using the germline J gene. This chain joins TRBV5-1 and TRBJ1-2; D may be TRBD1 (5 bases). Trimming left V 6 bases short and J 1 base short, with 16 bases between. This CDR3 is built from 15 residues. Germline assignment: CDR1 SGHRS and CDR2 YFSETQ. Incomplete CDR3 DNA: TGCGCCAGCACCAGAGGGGAGGGGATTAACTATGGC. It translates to CASTRGEGINYG. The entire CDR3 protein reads CASTRGEGINYGYTF.

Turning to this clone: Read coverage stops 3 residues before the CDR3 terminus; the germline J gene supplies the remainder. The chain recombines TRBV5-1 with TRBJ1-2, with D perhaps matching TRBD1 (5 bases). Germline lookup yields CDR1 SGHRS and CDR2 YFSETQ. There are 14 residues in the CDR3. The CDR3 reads CASSLDAGSLGYTF. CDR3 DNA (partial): TGCGCCAGCAGCTTGGATGCAGGGTCTCTAGGC.

The CDR3 loop is CASSAQGNSPLHF. The DNA read from the CDR3 is TGTGCCAGCAGCGCGCAGGGGAATTCACCC. V usage is TRBV7-2 and J usage is TRBJ1-6; D is possibly TRBD1 (6 bases). The observed sequence ends 3 residues before the CDR3 terminus, with the missing tail filled in from the germline J gene. Germline-derived CDR1 and CDR2 are SGHTA and FQGNSA. Trimming stripped 5 bases from V and 7 bases from J, with 9 bases between. The CDR3 has 13 amino acids.

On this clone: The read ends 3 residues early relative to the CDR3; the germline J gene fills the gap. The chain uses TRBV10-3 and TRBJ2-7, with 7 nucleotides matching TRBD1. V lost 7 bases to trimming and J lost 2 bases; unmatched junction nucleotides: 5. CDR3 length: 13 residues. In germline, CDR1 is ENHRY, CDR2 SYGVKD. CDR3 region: CAINDRDTYEQYF. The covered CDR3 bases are TGTGCCATCAACGACAGGGACACCTACGAG.

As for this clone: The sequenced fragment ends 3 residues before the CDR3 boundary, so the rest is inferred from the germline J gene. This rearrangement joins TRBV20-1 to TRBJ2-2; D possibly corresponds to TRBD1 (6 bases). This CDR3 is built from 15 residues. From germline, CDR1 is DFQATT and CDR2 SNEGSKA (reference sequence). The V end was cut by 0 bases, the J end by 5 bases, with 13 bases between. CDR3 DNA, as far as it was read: TGCAGTGCTAGAGATCCCAGGGGTTATACCGGGGAG. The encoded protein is CSARDPRGYTGE. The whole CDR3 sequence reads CSARDPRGYTGELFF.

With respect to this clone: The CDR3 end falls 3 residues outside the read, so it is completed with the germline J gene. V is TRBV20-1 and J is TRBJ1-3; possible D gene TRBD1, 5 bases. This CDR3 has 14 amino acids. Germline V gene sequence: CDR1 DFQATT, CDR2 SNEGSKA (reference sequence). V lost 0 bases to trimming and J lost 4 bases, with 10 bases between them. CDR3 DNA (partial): TGCAGTGCTAGAGATGCGGGGGAAGGAAACACC. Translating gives CSARDAGEGNT. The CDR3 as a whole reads CSARDAGEGNTIYF.

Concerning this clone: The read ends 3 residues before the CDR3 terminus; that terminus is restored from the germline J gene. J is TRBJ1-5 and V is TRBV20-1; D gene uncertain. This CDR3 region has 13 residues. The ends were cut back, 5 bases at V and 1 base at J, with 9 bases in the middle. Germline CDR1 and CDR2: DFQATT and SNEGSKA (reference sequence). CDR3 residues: CSAGGMSNQPQHF. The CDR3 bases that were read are TGCAGTGCTGGCGGTATGAGCAATCAGCCC.

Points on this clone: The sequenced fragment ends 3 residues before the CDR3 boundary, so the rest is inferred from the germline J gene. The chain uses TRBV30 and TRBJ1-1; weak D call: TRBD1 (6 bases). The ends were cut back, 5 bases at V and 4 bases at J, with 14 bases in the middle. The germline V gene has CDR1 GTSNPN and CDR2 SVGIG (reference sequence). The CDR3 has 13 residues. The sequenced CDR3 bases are TGTGCCTGGGATCGAGGGGGGGGCACTGAA. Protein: CAWDRGGGTE. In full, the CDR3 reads CAWDRGGGTEAFF.

The sequenced CDR3 bases are TGCAGTGCTAGAGATATTCTCTACACCGGGGAG. It encodes CSARDILYTGE. The entire CDR3 sequence reads CSARDILYTGELFF. This chain connects TRBV20-1 to TRBJ2-2; D is undetermined. The read terminates 3 residues ahead of where the CDR3 ends, so the germline J gene completes it. Germline V CDR1 and CDR2: DFQATT, SNEGSKA (reference sequence). CDR3 length: 14 residues. V lost 0 bases to trimming and J lost 3 bases, with 8 bases between them.

The CDR3 loop reads CASSLVAGGGMFLTF. The DNA read from the CDR3 is TGCGCCAGCAGCTTGGTAGCAGGGGGCGGGATGTTC. This chain connects TRBV5-1 to TRBJ2-6, with 8 bases lining up with TRBD1. The read terminates 3 residues ahead of where the CDR3 ends, so the germline J gene completes it. This CDR3 spans 15 amino acids. Germline V lookup: CDR1 SGHRS, CDR2 YFSETQ.

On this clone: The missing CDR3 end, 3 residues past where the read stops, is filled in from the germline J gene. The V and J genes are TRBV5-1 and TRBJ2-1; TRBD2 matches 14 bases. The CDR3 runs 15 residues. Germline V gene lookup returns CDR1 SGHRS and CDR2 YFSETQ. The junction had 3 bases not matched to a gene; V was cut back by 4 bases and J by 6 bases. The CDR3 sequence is CASSPGTSGSNEQFF. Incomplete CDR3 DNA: TGCGCCAGCAGCCCGGGGACTAGCGGGAGCAATGAG.